These T cell receptor beta chains were read from a single sample in a study of OX40 agonist ivuxolimab in advanced cancers. Here immunoSEQ multiplex PCR was the method, and the copy in TCRdb shows in-frame clones only, minus some. This table holds over 85,000 clones, 93% found once. The sample in question was CD4+ or CD8+ T cells sorted from blood, obtained in a trial of the OX40 agonist ivuxolimab. The receptors derive from an adult with an advanced solid tumor such as melanoma, head and neck, liver or kidney cancer. The CDR3 runs from the conserved cysteine through the conserved F or W.

TRBJ1-4,TRBV7-2,CASRKAGTPEKLFF
TRBJ1-2,TRBV25-1,CASSGIRTMGDGYTF
TRBJ1-5,TRBV19,CASTRGPNDQPQHF
TRBJ1-4,TRBV6-5,CASSIPGSEKLFF
TRBJ2-5,TRBV7-7,CASSSLGQGDEETQYF
TRBJ2-3,TRBV28,CASSSIQGAHYTDTQYF
TRBJ2-3,TRBV5-4,CASSRPVGTGGNTQYF
TRBJ1-1,TRBV7-2,CASSPSGTPLSEAFF
TRBJ2-1,TRBV9,CASSVEREGLGEQFF
TRBJ2-1,TRBV2,CASSDGGISSYNEQFF
TRBJ1-6,TRBV7-6,CASSLVAGSYNSPLHF
TRBJ2-3,TRBV19,CASSKGRNTQYF
TRBJ1-5,TRBV19,CASSIWGLRGNSNQPQHF
TRBJ1-5,TRBV6-5,CASSDRRGQPQHF
TRBJ2-3,TRBV7-9,CASSLETNTQYF
TRBJ2-2,TRBV6-6,CASSFGLATSGELFF
TRBJ2-7,TRBV7-2,CASSAGTSGYEQYF
TRBJ2-5,TRBV6-5,CASSSRQETQYF
TRBJ2-3,TRBV9,CASSVTFGTSGTDTQYF
TRBJ1-4,TRBV5-1,CASRGGPNEKLFF
TRBJ2-3,TRBV28,CASSRPSGEVTDTQYF
TRBJ2-2,TRBV9,CASSVTRTGELFF
TRBJ1-2,TRBV6-1,CASSEYIWAGNYGYTF
TRBJ2-3,TRBV27,CASSLFGLQSTDTQYF
TRBJ1-1,TRBV2,CARRSSHRAFF
TRBJ2-1,TRBV30,CAWSSPALATAEQFF
TRBJ2-3,TRBV18,CASSPPARADTQYF
TRBJ1-4,TRBV30,CAWRAPGRPTNEKLFF
TRBJ1-2,TRBV15,CATSRERETGYTF
TRBJ2-1,TRBV11-3,CASSRGMPSGSWAYNEQFF
TRBJ2-6,TRBV29-1,CSVGLAGSSGANVLTF
TRBJ2-1,TRBV6-5,CASRRDGYYNEQFF
TRBJ2-7,TRBV18,CASSPGTGNYEQYF
TRBJ2-3,TRBV6-5,CASSPRAPDTQYF
TRBJ2-3,TRBV15,CATSRIATSTDTQYF
TRBJ1-2,TRBV15,CATSGWAYGYTF
TRBJ1-2,TRBV19,CASKGPGTWGSYGYTF
TRBJ1-5,TRBV30,CAWSPPPTRGLSNQPQHF
TRBJ1-5,TRBV6-5,CASGRIANQPQHF
TRBJ2-5,TRBV7-9,CASSPRQGKKGQETQYF
TRBJ2-2,TRBV28,CASSFYTGELFF
TRBJ1-2,TRBV5-1,CASGGQGLNYGYTF
TRBJ2-1,TRBV7-9,CASSFQNEQFF
TRBJ2-2,TRBV27,CASSRLKNTGELFF
TRBJ1-2,TRBV5-1,CASRDPRDSYGYTF
TRBJ2-5,TRBV2,CASKYQETQYF
TRBJ2-5,TRBV7-2,CASTVMGLAVETQYF
TRBJ2-2,TRBV7-2,CASRPRRTSSTGELFF
TRBJ1-5,TRBV21-1,CASRRRQPQHF
TRBJ1-5,TRBV7-8,CASSLLRGQAGPQHF
TRBJ1-3,TRBV4-1,CASSQGVLRALEGNTIYF
TRBJ1-2,TRBV28,CASSFPNYGYTF
TRBJ2-1,TRBV7-3,CASSLYRPRGVTIEQFF
TRBJ2-1,TRBV11-3,CASSLSIAGGDEQFF
TRBJ1-4,TRBV4-2,CASSQDRQGVGEKLFF